These T cell receptor beta chains were read from a single sample in a study of cytomegalovirus exposure and HLA in healthy donors. The assay was immunoSEQ multiplex PCR, and TCRdb's table has in-frame clones only and misses some. The table lists about 43,000 clones, approximately 90% of them singletons. The material sequenced was PBMCs. The receptors were gathered from a young man in good health and CMV-seronegative. CDR3s include the opening cysteine and the closing phenylalanine or tryptophan. A D gene is named only where the DNA matches it firmly. Clone size is shown for a subset of rows, as once, few, many or a class of expanded clone.

d_call	v_call	j_call	clone_size	cdr3_nt	cdr3_aa
TRBD1	TRBV6-1	TRBJ1-4	.	TGTGCCAGCAACCCGACAGGGAGAAGTGAAAAACTGTTTTTT	CASNPTGRSEKLFF
.	TRBV7-6	TRBJ2-5	.	TGTGCCAGCAGCCCAGGGTCAGGGGTGACCCAGTACTTC	CASSPGSGVTQYF
.	TRBV7-2	TRBJ1-1	.	TGTGCCAGCAGCTTAGTTCCCGGGAACACTGAAGCTTTCTTT	CASSLVPGNTEAFF
.	TRBV4-2	TRBJ1-2	.	TGTGCCAGCAGCCAGGACAGTGGGGACTATGGCTACACCTTC	CASSQDSGDYGYTF
.	TRBV19	TRBJ2-1	.	TGTGCCAGTAGTAGCTACCGACAGCCTTCATCCTACAATGAGCAGTTCTTC	CASSSYRQPSSYNEQFF
.	TRBV6-5	TRBJ1-2	.	TGTGCCAGCAGTTACTCGACAGACTATGGCTACACCTTC	CASSYSTDYGYTF
.	TRBV5-4	TRBJ1-6	.	TGTGCCAGCAGCTTGGGTGGGGGGGCTCTTATCGGGCCCCTCCACTTT	CASSLGGGALIGPLHF
TRBD1	TRBV5-1	TRBJ2-3	.	TGCGCCAGCAGCTACCGGACAGGGAGGTCAGATACGCAGTATTTT	CASSYRTGRSDTQYF
TRBD1	TRBV2	TRBJ1-5	many	TGTGCCAGCAGTTTGCTTCCGGGACAGAACCAGCCCCAGCATTTT	CASSLLPGQNQPQHF
.	TRBV10-3	TRBJ2-2	.	TGTGCCATCAGTGAAGGGGTTAGGAACACCGGGGAGCTGTTTTTT	CAISEGVRNTGELFF
TRBD1	TRBV6-1	TRBJ2-3	.	TGTGCCAGCAGTGAGGGACAGGGGGCAGATACGCAGTATTTT	CASSEGQGADTQYF
.	TRBV5-1	TRBJ1-1	.	TGCGCCAGCAGCTTTGGGGAGGTTACGGAGGCTTTCTTT	CASSFGEVTEAFF
.	TRBV6-7	TRBJ1-2	.	TGTGCCAGCAGTTACGGCCTTAGGGGGTCTCTATATGGCTACACCTTC	CASSYGLRGSLYGYTF
.	TRBV5-5	TRBJ2-2	once	TGTGCCAGCAGCTTGGTTGTGGACAGGAACACCGGGGAGCTGTTTTTT	CASSLVVDRNTGELFF
.	TRBV9	TRBJ2-1	.	TGTGCCAGCAGCGTAAGGCGGGATCCCGAGGATGAGCAGTTCTTC	CASSVRRDPEDEQFF
.	TRBV5-4	TRBJ2-3	.	TGTGCCAGCAGCGGCGGGACCGGGTCGGGGCACACAGATACGCAGTATTTT	CASSGGTGSGHTDTQYF
TRBD1	TRBV13	TRBJ1-2	.	TGTGCCAGCAGCCTAAGGGACAGCTTCTATGGCTACACCTTC	CASSLRDSFYGYTF
.	TRBV7-2	TRBJ1-1	.	TGTGCCAGCAGCTCCGGGGGGGGACCCCTTGAAGCTTTCTTT	CASSSGGGPLEAFF
TRBD1	TRBV7-9	TRBJ1-5	.	TGTGCCAGCAGTCGGACAGGGATAAATCAGCCCCAGCATTTT	CASSRTGINQPQHF
.	TRBV6-1	TRBJ2-7	.	TGTGCCAGCGTCTCGGTCGGCAGGGGCAACTACGAGCAGTACTTC	CASVSVGRGNYEQYF
.	TRBV9	TRBJ2-5	.	TGTGCCAGCAGCGCGCACAGAAACCAAGAGACCCAGTACTTC	CASSAHRNQETQYF
TRBD2	TRBV7-3	TRBJ2-1	.	TGTGCCAGCAGCTTGGGACTAACCGGGGCCTACAATGAGCAGTTCTTC	CASSLGLTGAYNEQFF
TRBD1	TRBV5-4	TRBJ1-3	.	TGTGCCAGCAGCCTACCCCACGGACAGGGGGCTGGAAACACCATATATTTT	CASSLPHGQGAGNTIYF
.	TRBV19	TRBJ1-1	once	TGTGCCAGTAGTAGTTTTCTGGGGGCGAACACTGAAGCTTTCTTT	CASSSFLGANTEAFF
.	TRBV5-1	TRBJ1-3	.	TGCGCCAGCAGCTTGGACCGACTGCCTGGAAACACCATATATTTT	CASSLDRLPGNTIYF
TRBD1	TRBV19	TRBJ2-5	.	TGTGCCAGTAGTATGGGGGCCAGGGGGATCCAAGAGACCCAGTACTTC	CASSMGARGIQETQYF
.	TRBV5-1	TRBJ1-2	.	TGCGCCAGCAGCTTGGTCGGAGGGACGGAGGGCTACACCTTC	CASSLVGGTEGYTF
TRBD1	TRBV6-1	TRBJ1-5	.	TGTGCCAGCAGGGAACAGGGGTTTCAGCCCCAGCATTTT	CASREQGFQPQHF
.	TRBV7-2	TRBJ1-6	.	TGTGCCAGCAGCTTAATTCGGGATAATTCACCCCTCCACTTT	CASSLIRDNSPLHF
.	TRBV4-3	TRBJ1-1	.	TGCGCCAGCAGCCTAGCCAGGGGAAGGACTGAAGCTTTCTTT	CASSLARGRTEAFF
.	TRBV18	TRBJ2-3	.	TGTGCCAGCTCACCACCCGGCAGAGGCCGGAGAGGCGATACGCAGTATTTT	CASSPPGRGRRGDTQYF
.	TRBV14	TRBJ2-2	.	TGTGCCAGCAGTCTAACAGGTCCCGGGGAGCTGTTTTTT	CASSLTGPGELFF
TRBD2	TRBV27	TRBJ2-1	.	TGTGCCAGCAGTGAATTAGCGGGAGGGCCGAACAATGAGCAGTTCTTC	CASSELAGGPNNEQFF
.	TRBV9	TRBJ2-7	.	TGTGCCAGCAGCGGACGGGACTTTCCGCCCTACGAGCAGTACTTC	CASSGRDFPPYEQYF
.	TRBV5-1	TRBJ2-7	.	TGCGCCAGCACCTCAGGCTTGGAGCAGTACTTC	CASTSGLEQYF
.	TRBV29-1	TRBJ2-7	once	TGCAGCGTCGGGGGGCGGCAGGCCTTCTCCTACGAGCAGTACTTC	CSVGGRQAFSYEQYF
.	TRBV28	TRBJ2-5	.	TGTGCCAGCAGTTTATTTACAGGGACCCAAGAGACCCAGTACTTC	CASSLFTGTQETQYF
TRBD1	TRBV4-2	TRBJ1-5	.	TGTGCCAGCAGCGGGACAGGGGGCTTTCAGCCCCAGCATTTT	CASSGTGGFQPQHF
.	TRBV21-1	TRBJ2-5	.	TGTGCCAGCAGCAAAGCTAGCGGGAGGGCCCAAGAGACCCAGTACTTC	CASSKASGRAQETQYF
TRBD1	TRBV2	TRBJ1-1	few	TGTGCCAGCATCAGGGGACAGGGTAAAAGGAACACTGAAGCTTTCTTT	CASIRGQGKRNTEAFF
TRBD2	TRBV11-2	TRBJ2-3	.	TGTGCCAGCAGCTTCCTAATTGGAGCGGGGGGCACAGATACGCAGTATTTT	CASSFLIGAGGTDTQYF
.	TRBV10-3	TRBJ2-7	.	TGTGCCATCAGTGTAGGGAGCTCCTACGAGCAGTACTTC	CAISVGSSYEQYF
.	TRBV6-6	TRBJ2-2	once	TGTGCCAGCATAACGGGAGCCGGGGAGCTGTTTTTT	CASITGAGELFF
TRBD1	TRBV7-9	TRBJ1-4	.	TGTGCCAGCAGCGCAGAGACAGGGTTGGGTGAAAAACTGTTTTTT	CASSAETGLGEKLFF
.	TRBV5-5	TRBJ2-5	.	TGTGCCAGCATCCCGGAGAGGGGGGGGCAAGAGACCCAGTACTTC	CASIPERGGQETQYF
.	TRBV5-4	TRBJ2-3	.	TGTGCCAGCAGCGGAACAGGACCGGGCACGCAGTATTTT	CASSGTGPGTQYF
.	TRBV6-5	TRBJ2-7	.	TGTGCCAGCAGTTACTACGGGGGCTACGAGCAGTACTTC	CASSYYGGYEQYF
.	TRBV9	TRBJ2-2	.	TGTGCCAGCAGCCTAGTGAGAGGGCCCGGGGAGCTGTTTTTT	CASSLVRGPGELFF
TRBD1	TRBV29-1	TRBJ2-5	.	TGCAGCGTTGAAGATCGAATGGGGCCAGGGGGCCAAGAGACCCAGTACTTC	CSVEDRMGPGGQETQYF